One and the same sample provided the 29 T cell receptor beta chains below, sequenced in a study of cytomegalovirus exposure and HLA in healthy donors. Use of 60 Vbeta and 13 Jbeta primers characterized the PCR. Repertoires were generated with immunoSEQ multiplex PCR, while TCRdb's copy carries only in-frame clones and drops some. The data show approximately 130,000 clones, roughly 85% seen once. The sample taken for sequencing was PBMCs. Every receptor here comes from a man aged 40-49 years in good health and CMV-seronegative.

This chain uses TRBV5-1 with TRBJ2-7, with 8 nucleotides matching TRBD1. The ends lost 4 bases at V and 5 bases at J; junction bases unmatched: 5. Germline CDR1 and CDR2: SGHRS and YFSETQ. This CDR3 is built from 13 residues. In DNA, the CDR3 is TGCGCCAGCAGCCCCCGGACAGGGCACGAGCAGTACTTC. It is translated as CASSPRTGHEQYF. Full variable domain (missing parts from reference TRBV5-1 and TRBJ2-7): KAGVTQTPRYLIKTRGQQVTLSCSPISGHRSVSWYQQTPGQGLQFLFEYFSETQRNKGNFPGRFSGRQFSNSRSEMNVSTLELGDSALYLCASSPRTGHEQYFGPGTRLTVT.

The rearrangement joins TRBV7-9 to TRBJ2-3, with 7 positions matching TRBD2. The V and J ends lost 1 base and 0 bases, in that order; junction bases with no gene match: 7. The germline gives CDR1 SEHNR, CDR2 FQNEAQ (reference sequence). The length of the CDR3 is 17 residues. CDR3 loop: CASSLELAFLSTDTQYF. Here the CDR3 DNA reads TGTGCCAGCAGCTTAGAACTAGCGTTTCTTAGCACAGATACGCAGTATTTT.

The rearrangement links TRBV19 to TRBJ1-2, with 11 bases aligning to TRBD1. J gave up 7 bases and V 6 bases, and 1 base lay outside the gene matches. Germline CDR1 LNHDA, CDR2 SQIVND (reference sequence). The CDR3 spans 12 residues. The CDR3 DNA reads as TGTGCCAGTAGGGACAGGGGGCCTGGCTACACCTTC. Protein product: CASRDRGPGYTF.

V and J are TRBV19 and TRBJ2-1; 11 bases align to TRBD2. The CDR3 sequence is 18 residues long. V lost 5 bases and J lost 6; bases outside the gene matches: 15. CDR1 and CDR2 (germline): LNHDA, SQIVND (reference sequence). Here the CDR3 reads CASSFLTGTSGRTNEQFF. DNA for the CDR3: TGTGCCAGTAGTTTTCTTACTGGAACTAGCGGGAGAACCAATGAGCAGTTCTTC.

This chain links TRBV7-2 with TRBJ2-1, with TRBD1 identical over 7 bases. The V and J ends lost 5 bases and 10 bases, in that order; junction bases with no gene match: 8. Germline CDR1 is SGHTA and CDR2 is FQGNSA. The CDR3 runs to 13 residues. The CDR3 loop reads CASSSGQAVEQFF. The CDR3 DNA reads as TGTGCCAGCAGCAGTGGACAGGCGGTAGAGCAGTTCTTC. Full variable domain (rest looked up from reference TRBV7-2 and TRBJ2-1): GAGVSQSPSNKVTEKGKDVELRCDPISGHTALYWYRQSLGQGLEFLIYFQGNSAPDKSGLPSDRFSAERTGGSVSTLTIQRTQQEDSAVYLCASSSGQAVEQFFGPGTRLTVL.

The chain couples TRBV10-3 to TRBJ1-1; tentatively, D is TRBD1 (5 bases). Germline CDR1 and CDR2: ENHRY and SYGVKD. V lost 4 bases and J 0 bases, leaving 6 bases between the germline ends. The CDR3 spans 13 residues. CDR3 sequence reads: CAISAGVNTEAFF. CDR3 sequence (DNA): TGTGCCATCAGTGCGGGGGTGAACACTGAAGCTTTCTTT.

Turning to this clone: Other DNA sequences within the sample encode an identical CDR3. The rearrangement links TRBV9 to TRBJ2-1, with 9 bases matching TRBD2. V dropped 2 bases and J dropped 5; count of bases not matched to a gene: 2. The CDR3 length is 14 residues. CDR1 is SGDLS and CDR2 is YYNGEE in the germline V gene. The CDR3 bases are TGTGCCAGCAGCGTGGGACTAGCAGACAATGAGCAGTTCTTC. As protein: CASSVGLADNEQFF.

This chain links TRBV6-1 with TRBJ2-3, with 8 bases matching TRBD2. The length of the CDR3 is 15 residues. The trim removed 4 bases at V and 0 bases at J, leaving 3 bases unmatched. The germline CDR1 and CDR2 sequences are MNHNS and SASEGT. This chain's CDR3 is CASSAGGSSTDTQYF. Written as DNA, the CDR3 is TGTGCCAGCAGTGCGGGGGGGTCTAGCACAGATACGCAGTATTTT.

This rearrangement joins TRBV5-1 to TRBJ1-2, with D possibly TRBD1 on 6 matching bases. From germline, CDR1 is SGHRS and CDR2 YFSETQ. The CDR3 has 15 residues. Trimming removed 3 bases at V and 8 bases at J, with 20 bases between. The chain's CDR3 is CASSSLYRTAGGYTF. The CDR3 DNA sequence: TGCGCCAGCAGCTCCCTCTATCGGACAGCGGGAGGCTACACCTTC.

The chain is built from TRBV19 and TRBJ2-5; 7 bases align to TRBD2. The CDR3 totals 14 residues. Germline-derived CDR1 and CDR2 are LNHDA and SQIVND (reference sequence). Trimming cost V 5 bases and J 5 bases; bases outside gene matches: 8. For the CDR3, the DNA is TGTGCCAGTAGTTACCGGGGACTATGGGAGACCCAGTACTTC. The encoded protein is CASSYRGLWETQYF.

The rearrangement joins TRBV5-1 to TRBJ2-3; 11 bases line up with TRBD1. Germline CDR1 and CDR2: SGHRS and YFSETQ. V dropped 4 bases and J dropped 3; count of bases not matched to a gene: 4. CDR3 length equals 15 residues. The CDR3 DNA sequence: TGCGCCAGCAGCAAAGGACAGGGGGCTACAGATACGCAGTATTTT. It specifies CASSKGQGATDTQYF. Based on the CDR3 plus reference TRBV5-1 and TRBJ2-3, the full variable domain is KAGVTQTPRYLIKTRGQQVTLSCSPISGHRSVSWYQQTPGQGLQFLFEYFSETQRNKGNFPGRFSGRQFSNSRSEMNVSTLELGDSALYLCASSKGQGATDTQYFGPGTRLTVL.

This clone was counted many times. The CDR3 loop reads CASSQQTGVDGYTF. In nucleotides, the CDR3 is TGCGCCAGCAGCCAGCAGACAGGGGTCGATGGCTACACCTTC. This chain connects TRBV4-1 to TRBJ1-2; 8 positions agree with TRBD1. The germline gives CDR1 MGHRA, CDR2 YSYEKL. The CDR3 runs 14 residues. V shed 3 bases and J 6 bases; nucleotides not matched to a gene: 6.

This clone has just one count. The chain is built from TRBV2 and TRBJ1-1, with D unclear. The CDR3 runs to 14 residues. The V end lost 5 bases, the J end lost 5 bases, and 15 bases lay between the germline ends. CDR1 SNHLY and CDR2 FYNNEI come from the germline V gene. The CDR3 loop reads CASSRGQDGTEAFF. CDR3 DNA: TGTGCCAGCAGTAGAGGGCAGGATGGGACTGAAGCTTTCTTT.

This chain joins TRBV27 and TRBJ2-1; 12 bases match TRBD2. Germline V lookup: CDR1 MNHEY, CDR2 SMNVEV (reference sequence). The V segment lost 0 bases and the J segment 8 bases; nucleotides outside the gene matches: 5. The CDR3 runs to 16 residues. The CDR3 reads CASSLSGLAGWYEQFF. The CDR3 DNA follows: TGTGCCAGCAGTTTATCCGGACTAGCGGGATGGTATGAGCAGTTCTTC.

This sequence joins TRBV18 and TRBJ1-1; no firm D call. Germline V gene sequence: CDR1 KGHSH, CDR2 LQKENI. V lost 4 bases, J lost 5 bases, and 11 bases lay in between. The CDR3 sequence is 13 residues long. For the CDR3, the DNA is TGTGCCAGCTCACAGGAGGGTAGGACTGAAGCTTTCTTT. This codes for CASSQEGRTEAFF. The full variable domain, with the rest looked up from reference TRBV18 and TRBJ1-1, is NAGVMQNPRHLVRRRGQEARLRCSPMKGHSHVYWYRQLPEEGLKFMVYLQKENIIDESGMPKERFSAEFPKEGPSILRIQQVVRGDSAAYFCASSQEGRTEAFFGQGTRLTVV.

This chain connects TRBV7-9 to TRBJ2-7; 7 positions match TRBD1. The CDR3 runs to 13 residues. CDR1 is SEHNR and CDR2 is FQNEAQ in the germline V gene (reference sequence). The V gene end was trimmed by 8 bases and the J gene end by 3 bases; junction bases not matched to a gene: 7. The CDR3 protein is CASEGQFNYEQYF. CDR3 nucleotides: TGTGCCAGCGAGGGACAGTTTAACTACGAGCAGTACTTC.

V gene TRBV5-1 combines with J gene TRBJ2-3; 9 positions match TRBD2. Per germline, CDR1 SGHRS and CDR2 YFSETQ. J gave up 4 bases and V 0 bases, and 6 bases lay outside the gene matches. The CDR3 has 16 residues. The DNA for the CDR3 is TGCGCCAGCAGCTTGGAGGCGGGAGGGCCTTCAGATACGCAGTATTTT. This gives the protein CASSLEAGGPSDTQYF.

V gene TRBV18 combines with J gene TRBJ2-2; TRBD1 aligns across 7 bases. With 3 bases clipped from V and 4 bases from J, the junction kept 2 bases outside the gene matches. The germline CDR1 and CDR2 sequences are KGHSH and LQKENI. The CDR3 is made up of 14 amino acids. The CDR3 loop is CASSPGQSTGELFF. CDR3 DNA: TGTGCCAGCTCACCGGGACAGAGCACCGGGGAGCTGTTTTTT.

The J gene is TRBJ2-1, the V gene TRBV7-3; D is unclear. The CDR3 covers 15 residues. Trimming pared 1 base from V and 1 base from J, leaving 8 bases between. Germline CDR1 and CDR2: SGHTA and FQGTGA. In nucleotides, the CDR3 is TGTGCCAGCAGCTTAAGTGGCGGATCCTACAATGAGCAGTTCTTC. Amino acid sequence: CASSLSGGSYNEQFF.

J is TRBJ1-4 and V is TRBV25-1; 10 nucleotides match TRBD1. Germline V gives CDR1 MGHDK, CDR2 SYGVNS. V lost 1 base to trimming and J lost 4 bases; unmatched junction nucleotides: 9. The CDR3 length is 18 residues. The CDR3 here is CASSEFGDRGSNNEKLFF. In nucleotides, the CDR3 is TGTGCCAGCAGTGAATTCGGGGACAGGGGTTCGAATAATGAAAAACTGTTTTTT. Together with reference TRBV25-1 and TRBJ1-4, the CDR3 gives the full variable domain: EADIYQTPRYLVIGTGKKITLECSQTMGHDKMYWYQQDPGMELHLIHYSYGVNSTEKGDLSSESTVSRIRTEHFPLTLESARPSHTSQYLCASSEFGDRGSNNEKLFFGSGTQLSVL.

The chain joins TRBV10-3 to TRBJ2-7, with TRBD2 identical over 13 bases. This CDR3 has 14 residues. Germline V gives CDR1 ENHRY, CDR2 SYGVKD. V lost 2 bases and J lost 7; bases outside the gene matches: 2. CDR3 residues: CAISETGLAGEQYF. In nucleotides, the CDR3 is TGTGCCATCAGTGAGACGGGACTAGCGGGGGAGCAGTACTTC.

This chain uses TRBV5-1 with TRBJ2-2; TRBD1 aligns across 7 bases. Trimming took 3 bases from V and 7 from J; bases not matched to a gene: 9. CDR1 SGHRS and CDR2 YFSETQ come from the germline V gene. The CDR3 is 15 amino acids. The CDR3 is CASSWGWGQSGELFF. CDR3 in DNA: TGCGCCAGCAGCTGGGGCTGGGGACAGAGCGGGGAGCTGTTTTTT.

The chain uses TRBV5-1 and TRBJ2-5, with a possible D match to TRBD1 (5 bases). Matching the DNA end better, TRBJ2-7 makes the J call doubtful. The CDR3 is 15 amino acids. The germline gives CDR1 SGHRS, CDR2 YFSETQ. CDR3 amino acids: CASSLEGSVSYEQYF. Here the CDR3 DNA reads TGCGCCAGCAGCTTGGAGGGGTCGGTGTCCTACGAGCAGTACTTC.

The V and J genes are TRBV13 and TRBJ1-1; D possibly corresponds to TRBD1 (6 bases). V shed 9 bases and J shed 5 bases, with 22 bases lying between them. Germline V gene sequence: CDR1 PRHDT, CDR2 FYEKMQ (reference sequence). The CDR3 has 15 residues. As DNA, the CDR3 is TGTGCCAGTCGCGTCAGGGGATTCCGAAATACTGAAGCTTTCTTT. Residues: CASRVRGFRNTEAFF.

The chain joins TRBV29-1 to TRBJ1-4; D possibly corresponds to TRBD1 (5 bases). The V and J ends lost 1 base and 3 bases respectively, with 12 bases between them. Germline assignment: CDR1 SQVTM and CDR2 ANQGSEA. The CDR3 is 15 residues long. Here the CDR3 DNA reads TGCAGCGTTGAAGGTCAGGGTGGGTCTAATGAAAAACTGTTTTTT. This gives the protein CSVEGQGGSNEKLFF.

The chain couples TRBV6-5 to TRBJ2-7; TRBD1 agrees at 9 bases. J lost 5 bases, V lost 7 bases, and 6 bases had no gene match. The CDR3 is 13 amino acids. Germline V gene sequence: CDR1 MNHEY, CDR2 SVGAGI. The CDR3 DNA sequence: TGTGCCAGCATAGGGACAGGGTACAACGAGCAGTACTTC. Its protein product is CASIGTGYNEQYF.

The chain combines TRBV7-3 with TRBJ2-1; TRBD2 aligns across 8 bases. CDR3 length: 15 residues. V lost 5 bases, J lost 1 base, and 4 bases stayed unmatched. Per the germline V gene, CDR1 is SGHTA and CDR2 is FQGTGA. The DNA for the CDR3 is TGTGCCAGCAGCGACCGGGGGGGGTCCTACAATGAGCAGTTCTTC. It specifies CASSDRGGSYNEQFF. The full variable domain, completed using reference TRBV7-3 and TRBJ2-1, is GAGVSQTPSNKVTEKGKYVELRCDPISGHTALYWYRQSLGQGPEFLIYFQGTGAADDSGLPNDRFFAVRPEGSVSTLKIQRTERGDSAVYLCASSDRGGSYNEQFFGPGTRLTVL.

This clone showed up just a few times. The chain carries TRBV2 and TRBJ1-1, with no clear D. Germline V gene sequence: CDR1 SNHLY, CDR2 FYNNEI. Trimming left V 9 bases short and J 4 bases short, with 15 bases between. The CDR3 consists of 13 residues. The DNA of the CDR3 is TGTGCCAGTCATCCTCCGGGGTCCACTGAAGCTTTCTTT. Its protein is CASHPPGSTEAFF.

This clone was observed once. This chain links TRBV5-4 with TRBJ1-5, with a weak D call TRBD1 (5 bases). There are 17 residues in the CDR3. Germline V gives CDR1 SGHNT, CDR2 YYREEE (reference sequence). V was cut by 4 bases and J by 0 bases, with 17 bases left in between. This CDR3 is CASSIFGGGRSNQPQHF. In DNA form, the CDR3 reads TGTGCCAGCAGCATTTTTGGGGGGGGACGTAGCAATCAGCCCCAGCATTTT.